Listed below are T cell receptor beta chains from one sample, sequenced in a study of blood T cell repertoires in COVID-19. Data came from immunoSEQ multiplex PCR; TCRdb stores just in-frame clones and leaves some out. This table holds fewer than 200,000 clones, approximately 84% found once. Input material: peripheral blood. Receptors were obtained from a middle-aged man with acute or convalescent COVID-19. CDR3s include the opening cysteine and the closing phenylalanine or tryptophan. Each record gives: J gene, clone size, V gene, D gene, CDR3 DNA, CDR3 protein. A D gene is named only where the DNA matches it firmly. Not all rows give a size; the values are once, few, many and, for expanded clones, a class.

>TRBJ2-1|-|TRBV27|TRBD2
TGTGCCAGCAGCCCCCCCCGACTAGCGGGGGCACACAATGAGCAGTTCTTC
CASSPPRLAGAHNEQFF
>TRBJ2-7|-|TRBV13|TRBD1
TGTGCCAGCAGCTTACGACAGGGGGAACACGAGCAGTACTTC
CASSLRQGEHEQYF
>TRBJ1-1|-|TRBV2|TRBD1
TGTGCCAGCAGCCCCGGACAGGGGACGACTGAAGCTTTCTTT
CASSPGQGTTEAFF
>TRBJ2-1|-|TRBV5-4|TRBD1
TGTGCCAGCAGCTTAACGACAGGGGGTGACAATGAGCAGTTCTTC
CASSLTTGGDNEQFF
>TRBJ2-2|-|TRBV5-4|-
TGTGCCAGCAGCTCCCGGTCTGGGAGTACCGGGGAGCTGTTTTTT
CASSSRSGSTGELFF
>TRBJ2-1|-|TRBV5-4|TRBD1
TGTGCCAGCAGCTTGCCCGGGGGACAGGGGGATTACAATGAGCAGTTCTTC
CASSLPGGQGDYNEQFF
>TRBJ1-6|-|TRBV7-8|TRBD1
TGTGCCAGCAGCCCCATGGGACAGGATTATAATTCACCCCTCCACTTT
CASSPMGQDYNSPLHF
>TRBJ1-6|-|TRBV6-6|TRBD1
TGTGCCAGCAGGACAGGGTATCAATCACCCCTCCACTTT
CASRTGYQSPLHF
>TRBJ1-6|-|TRBV28|-
TGTGCCAGCAGTTTGAGACATTCTCTCCACTTT
CASSLRHSLHF
>TRBJ1-1|-|TRBV6-2/TRBV6-3|-
TGTGCCAGCAGTTACTCCGGTCGCGGCACTGAAGCTTTCTTT
CASSYSGRGTEAFF
>TRBJ2-3|-|TRBV2|-
TGTGCCAGCAGTGACCCCATCTCGCGGGGATTGTTTGATACGCAGTATTTT
CASSDPISRGLFDTQYF
>TRBJ2-2|-|TRBV30|-
TGTGCCTGGAGTGGGTTCATAGTCAGGGAGCTGTTTTTT
CAWSGFIVRELFF
>TRBJ1-2|once|TRBV9|-
TGTGCCAGCAGCAGACGGGGTGGCTACACCTTC
CASSRRGGYTF
>TRBJ1-6|-|TRBV9|-
TGTGCCAGCAGGGGTCTGGGGGCGTCTTCACCCCTCCACTTT
CASRGLGASSPLHF
>TRBJ2-7|few|TRBV6-4|-
TGTGCCAGCAGGGGCCGGGGGATCTCCTACGAGCAGTACTTC
CASRGRGISYEQYF
>TRBJ1-2|-|TRBV15|-
TGTGCCACCAGCAGAGATAGCCCCTATGGCTACACCTTC
CATSRDSPYGYTF
>TRBJ2-5|-|TRBV14|-
TGTGCCAGCAGCCCCTGGGGTAGCGGACCCCAAGAGACCCAGTACTTC
CASSPWGSGPQETQYF
>TRBJ2-1|-|TRBV12-2|-
TGTGCAAGTCGCTTGCTACCGCGGGGGGAAAGAAATGAGCAGTTCTTC
CASRLLPRGERNEQFF
>TRBJ2-5|-|TRBV12-3/TRBV12-4|-
TGTGCCAGCAGGCCGGGATCCCAAGAGACCCAGTACTTC
CASRPGSQETQYF
>TRBJ2-3|few|TRBV6-1|TRBD2
TGTGCCAGCAGTGAAGTAGCGGGGGGCTCAGATACGCAGTATTTT
CASSEVAGGSDTQYF
>TRBJ2-1|-|TRBV28|TRBD2
TGTGCCAGCAGTACCCCCGGACTAGCGGCACACAATGAGCAGTTCTTC
CASSTPGLAAHNEQFF
>TRBJ1-2|-|TRBV2|-
TGTGCCAGCAGGGTTAGTGACTATGGCTACACCTTC
CASRVSDYGYTF
>TRBJ1-1|-|TRBV7-2|-
TGTGCCAGCAGCTTATCACCGGGACTTGAAGCTTTCTTT
CASSLSPGLEAFF
>TRBJ2-2|-|TRBV5-1|TRBD2
TGCGCCAGCAGCTTGCCTAGCGGGGGGTCAGAAACCGGGGAGCTGTTTTTT
CASSLPSGGSETGELFF
>TRBJ2-7|-|TRBV5-4|TRBD2
TGTGCCAGCAGTGTAGCGGGGGGCTACGAGCAGTACTTC
CASSVAGGYEQYF
>TRBJ1-5|-|TRBV2|-
TGTGCCAGTTCCCGATCCAGGGGCAATCAGCCCCAGCATTTT
CASSRSRGNQPQHF
>TRBJ1-5|-|TRBV7-9|-
TGTGCCAGCAGCCCCCAGGGAAATCAGCCCCAGCATTTT
CASSPQGNQPQHF
>TRBJ1-2|once|TRBV24-1|-
TGTGCCACCAGTGGTGCAGGGCGACATGGCTACACCTTC
CATSGAGRHGYTF
>TRBJ2-2|-|TRBV24-1|-
TGTGCCACCAGTGGAGCTAGTATCGGGGAGCTGTTTTTT
CATSGASIGELFF
>TRBJ2-7|-|TRBV4-1|-
TGCGCCAGCAGCCTCGAGTTTGAGGGTCAGGCCGAGCAGTACTTC
CASSLEFEGQAEQYF
>TRBJ1-1|-|TRBV5-1|-
TGCGCCAGCAGCCTCATGACAGGTCACACTGAAGCTTTCTTT
CASSLMTGHTEAFF
>TRBJ2-5|-|TRBV12-5|TRBD2
TGTGCTAGTGGTTTGCCCCCTAGGTCTAGCGGGGGCCATTCAGCAGAGACCCAGTACTTC
CASGLPPRSSGGHSAETQYF
>TRBJ2-5|-|TRBV5-1|TRBD2
TGCGCCAGCAGCTATACAGGGCGGGAGGCCCAGTACTTC
CASSYTGREAQYF
>TRBJ1-2|-|TRBV11-2|TRBD1
TGTGCCAGCAGCCGACCCCGACAGGGCGGCGGCGGCTACACCTTC
CASSRPRQGGGGYTF
>TRBJ2-3|-|TRBV14|TRBD1
TGTGCCAGCAGTCAGGGACAGGCGAGCACAGATACGCAGTATTTT
CASSQGQASTDTQYF
>TRBJ2-7|-|TRBV30|TRBD1
TGTGCCTGGAACAGGGGCCACTACGAGCAGTACTTC
CAWNRGHYEQYF
>TRBJ1-1|-|TRBV7-9|TRBD1
TGTGCCAGCAGCTTAGCAGGACAGGGATTTTCAGCTTTCTTT
CASSLAGQGFSAFF
>TRBJ2-1|-|TRBV2|-
TGTGCCAGCAGGAGTTACAATGAGCAGTTCTTC
CASRSYNEQFF
>TRBJ1-2|few|TRBV29-1|TRBD1
TGCAGCGTCAACGGACGACAGGGCCAGGATGGCTACACCTTC
CSVNGRQGQDGYTF
>TRBJ1-1|once|TRBV3-1/TRBV3-2|-
-
CASSRDIVGTGATEAFF
>TRBJ2-7|-|TRBV11-2|TRBD1
TGTGCCAGCAGCCTGACAGGGAACTACGAGCAGTACTTC
CASSLTGNYEQYF
>TRBJ2-3|-|TRBV2|-
TGTGCCAGCAGCGGGACTTGGAGAGCAGATACGCAGTATTTT
CASSGTWRADTQYF
>TRBJ2-2|-|TRBV4-3|TRBD1
TGCGCCAGCAGCCAGGGTTCGACAGGGATCGGGGAGCTGTTTTTT
CASSQGSTGIGELFF
>TRBJ2-5|-|TRBV6-5|-
TGTGCCAGCAGTCCAGGTGGGGAGACCCAGTACTTC
CASSPGGETQYF
>TRBJ1-4|-|TRBV7-9|-
TGTGCCAGCAGCCTACAGACCGTCGGGGGTGAAAAACTGTTTTTT
CASSLQTVGGEKLFF
>TRBJ2-5|-|TRBV11-1|TRBD2
TGTGCCAGCAGCCCTAAAGTTGGACTAGCTCGCGAGACCCAGTACTTC
CASSPKVGLARETQYF
>TRBJ1-1|-|TRBV30|-
TGTGCCTGGACCGAGGGTGTCACTGAAGCTTTCTTT
CAWTEGVTEAFF
>TRBJ2-1|-|TRBV7-3|-
TGTGCCAGCAGCTTATGGGGGCCAAGCTCCTACAATGAGCAGTTCTTC
CASSLWGPSSYNEQFF
>TRBJ2-3|once|TRBV9|TRBD2
TGTGCCAGCAGCGTAGCTGGGGAGCGGGGGGGCAGATCGGATACGCAGTATTTT
CASSVAGERGGRSDTQYF
>TRBJ1-3|-|TRBV6-6|-
TGTGCCAGCGGTCAGGGGTCTTTCTCTGGAAACACCATATATTTT
CASGQGSFSGNTIYF
>TRBJ1-5|-|TRBV7-2|TRBD1
TGTGCCAGCAGCTTAGACAGGGGGACTCAGCCCCAGCATTTT
CASSLDRGTQPQHF
>TRBJ2-3|once|TRBV7-6|-
TGTGCCAGCAGCCCCGGGGTGTCTAGCACAGATACGCAGTATTTT
CASSPGVSSTDTQYF
>TRBJ1-4|-|TRBV7-9|TRBD1
TGTGCCAGCAGCTTTGGACAGGGGAATGAAAAACTGTTTTTT
CASSFGQGNEKLFF
>TRBJ2-7|few|TRBV5-4|TRBD2
TGTGCCAGCAGCTTGGGACCGGGGGGGACCTACGAGCAGTACTTC
CASSLGPGGTYEQYF
>TRBJ1-4|-|TRBV5-6|TRBD1
TGTGCCAGCAGCTCGACAGGGGTTACTAATGAAAAACTGTTTTTT
CASSSTGVTNEKLFF